This is a list of T cell receptor beta chains from one sample in a study of response to subunit inactivated influenza vaccine. TCRdb ran MiXCR on the RT-PCR reads and lists one entry per CDR3 protein. The data show about 570,000 distinct CDR3 sequences, approximately 10% seen once. This same sample was also part of a study on T cells expressing NK-cell markers.

The sample in question was PBMCs from blood, obtained on the day of vaccination. Source of these receptors: a man over 45 who received an inactivated influenza vaccine. The CDR3 runs from the conserved cysteine through the conserved F or W. D genes are given only for firm matches. Some rows mark clone size as missing; the rest say once, few, many or name a class of expanded clone.

len: 15; j_gene: TRBJ2-2; v_gene: TRBV7-2; d_gene: -; abundance: -; CDR3aa: CASSPDGGNTGELFF; CDR3nt: TGTGCCAGCAGCCCCGACGGAGGAAATACCGGGGAGCTGTTTTTT
len: 13; j_gene: TRBJ1-3; v_gene: TRBV5-1; d_gene: TRBD1; abundance: few; CDR3aa: CASGTGPGNTIYF; CDR3nt: TGCGCCAGTGGGACAGGGCCTGGAAACACCATATATTTT
len: 15; j_gene: TRBJ2-7; v_gene: TRBV15; d_gene: -; abundance: few; CDR3aa: CATSREDSSSYEQYF; CDR3nt: TGTGCCACCAGCAGGGAGGACAGCAGCTCCTACGAGCAGTACTTC
len: 13; j_gene: TRBJ2-3; v_gene: TRBV6-1; d_gene: -; abundance: -; CDR3aa: CASSVVRADTQYF; CDR3nt: TGTGCCAGCAGTGTCGTTAGGGCAGATACGCAGTATTTT
len: 18; j_gene: TRBJ2-2; v_gene: TRBV4-3; d_gene: TRBD2; abundance: -; CDR3aa: CASSQAWTSGTNTGELFF; CDR3nt: TGCGCCAGCAGCCAAGCGTGGACTAGCGGGACTAACACCGGGGAGCTGTTTTTT
len: 15; j_gene: TRBJ2-1; v_gene: TRBV19; d_gene: TRBD1; abundance: -; CDR3aa: CASSIAGGAYNEQFF; CDR3nt: TGTGCCAGTAGTATTGCAGGGGGTGCGTACAATGAGCAGTTCTTC
len: 14; j_gene: TRBJ2-7; v_gene: TRBV18; d_gene: -; abundance: -; CDR3aa: CASSPPTGYYEQYF; CDR3nt: TGTGCCAGCTCACCACCCACAGGGTACTACGAGCAGTACTTC
len: 15; j_gene: TRBJ2-3; v_gene: TRBV12-3/TRBV12-4; d_gene: TRBD2; abundance: -; CDR3aa: CASRSNSGGVDTQYF; CDR3nt: TGTGCCAGCAGGTCAAATAGCGGGGGGGTAGATACGCAGTATTTT
len: 14; j_gene: TRBJ2-1; v_gene: TRBV12-3/TRBV12-4; d_gene: TRBD2; abundance: -; CDR3aa: CASSLGLAGREQFF; CDR3nt: TGTGCCAGCAGTTTAGGACTAGCGGGACGGGAGCAGTTCTTC
len: 14; j_gene: TRBJ1-6; v_gene: TRBV9; d_gene: TRBD1; abundance: -; CDR3aa: CASSADRGFSPLHF; CDR3nt: TGTGCCAGCAGCGCGGACAGGGGTTTTTCACCCCTCCACTTT
len: 14; j_gene: TRBJ2-1; v_gene: TRBV5-1; d_gene: -; abundance: many; CDR3aa: CASSLRAGNNEQFF; CDR3nt: TGCGCCAGCAGCTTGAGGGCAGGGAACAATGAGCAGTTCTTC
len: 15; j_gene: TRBJ2-7; v_gene: TRBV11-2; d_gene: -; abundance: few; CDR3aa: CASSFRKSWGYEQYF; CDR3nt: TGTGCCAGCAGCTTTAGGAAGTCATGGGGGTACGAGCAGTACTTC
len: 12; j_gene: TRBJ2-2; v_gene: TRBV20-1; d_gene: -; abundance: few; CDR3aa: CSASGQPGELFF; CDR3nt: TGCAGTGCTAGTGGCCAGCCCGGGGAGCTGTTTTTT
len: 13; j_gene: TRBJ2-1; v_gene: TRBV29-1; d_gene: -; abundance: few; CDR3aa: CSVEAALSVEQFF; CDR3nt: TGCAGCGTTGAAGCCGCCCTGTCAGTAGAGCAGTTCTTC
len: 17; j_gene: TRBJ2-1; v_gene: TRBV9; d_gene: TRBD2; abundance: -; CDR3aa: CASSTPSGTSGYNEQFF; CDR3nt: TGTGCCAGCAGCACACCGTCCGGGACTAGCGGTTACAATGAGCAGTTCTTC
len: 15; j_gene: TRBJ2-7; v_gene: TRBV5-1; d_gene: TRBD1; abundance: -; CDR3aa: CASSLAIQGPYEQYF; CDR3nt: TGCGCCAGCAGCTTGGCCATACAGGGGCCCTACGAGCAGTACTTC
len: 17; j_gene: TRBJ2-2; v_gene: TRBV4-1; d_gene: -; abundance: few; CDR3aa: CASSRFSFRRGTGELFF; CDR3nt: TGCGCCAGCAGCCGTTTCTCCTTTCGTCGTGGCACCGGGGAGCTGTTTTTT
len: 14; j_gene: TRBJ2-3; v_gene: TRBV4-3; d_gene: -; abundance: -; CDR3aa: CASSRQASTDTQYF; CDR3nt: TGCGCCAGCAGCCGACAAGCTAGCACAGATACGCAGTATTTT
len: 15; j_gene: TRBJ1-2; v_gene: TRBV5-6; d_gene: -; abundance: few; CDR3aa: CASSLVAGLNYGYTF; CDR3nt: TGTGCCAGCAGCTTGGTGGCAGGACTTAACTATGGCTACACCTTC
len: 17; j_gene: TRBJ2-3; v_gene: TRBV24-1; d_gene: TRBD2; abundance: -; CDR3aa: CATSDGTSGGVTDTQYF; CDR3nt: TGTGCCACCAGTGATGGGACTAGCGGGGGGGTCACAGATACGCAGTATTTT
len: 12; j_gene: TRBJ1-2; v_gene: TRBV12-3/TRBV12-4; d_gene: -; abundance: -; CDR3aa: CASRQGIDGYTF; CDR3nt: TGTGCCAGCAGACAGGGTATCGATGGCTACACCTTC
len: 12; j_gene: TRBJ2-3; v_gene: TRBV18; d_gene: -; abundance: -; CDR3aa: CASSYQSYTQYF; CDR3nt: TGTGCCAGCTCATATCAGTCGTATACGCAGTATTTT
len: 14; j_gene: TRBJ2-1; v_gene: TRBV20-1; d_gene: TRBD2; abundance: few; CDR3aa: CSARRLAGDNEQFF; CDR3nt: TGCAGTGCTAGGAGACTAGCGGGAGACAATGAGCAGTTCTTC
len: 14; j_gene: TRBJ1-1; v_gene: TRBV27; d_gene: -; abundance: -; CDR3aa: CASSPRRLNTEAFF; CDR3nt: TGTGCCAGCAGCCCCAGGCGCCTGAACACTGAAGCTTTCTTT
len: 15; j_gene: TRBJ1-1; v_gene: TRBV3-1; d_gene: -; abundance: few; CDR3aa: CASSLTRTANTEAFF; CDR3nt: TGTGCCAGCAGCCTAACCAGGACAGCGAACACTGAAGCTTTCTTT
len: 16; j_gene: TRBJ2-3; v_gene: TRBV6-1; d_gene: -; abundance: -; CDR3aa: CASSPYGTGRGDTQYF; CDR3nt: TGTGCCAGCAGTCCCTACGGGACGGGGAGAGGTGATACGCAGTATTTT
len: 15; j_gene: TRBJ1-5; v_gene: TRBV18; d_gene: -; abundance: few; CDR3aa: CASSPQTGPNQPQHF; CDR3nt: TGTGCCAGCTCACCCCAGACAGGTCCGAATCAGCCCCAGCATTTT
len: 11; j_gene: TRBJ2-3; v_gene: TRBV6-5; d_gene: -; abundance: many; CDR3aa: CASSDLLTQYF; CDR3nt: TGTGCCAGCAGTGACCTTTTAACGCAGTATTTT
len: 15; j_gene: TRBJ1-5; v_gene: TRBV3-1; d_gene: -; abundance: few; CDR3aa: CASSPGLVANQPQHF; CDR3nt: TGTGCCAGCAGCCCCGGGCTGGTGGCTAATCAGCCCCAGCATTTT
len: 16; j_gene: TRBJ2-3; v_gene: TRBV4-2; d_gene: -; abundance: -; CDR3aa: CASSPWGAGITDTQYF; CDR3nt: TGTGCCAGCAGCCCGTGGGGGGCAGGGATCACAGATACGCAGTATTTT
len: 14; j_gene: TRBJ2-5; v_gene: TRBV24-1; d_gene: -; abundance: few; CDR3aa: CATSVTGSQETQYF; CDR3nt: TGTGCCACCAGTGTTACGGGTTCCCAAGAGACCCAGTACTTC
len: 13; j_gene: TRBJ2-1; v_gene: TRBV20-1; d_gene: TRBD1; abundance: few; CDR3aa: CSASGQGRNEQFF; CDR3nt: TGCAGTGCTAGTGGACAGGGTCGCAATGAGCAGTTCTTC
len: 13; j_gene: TRBJ2-2; v_gene: TRBV10-3; d_gene: -; abundance: -; CDR3aa: CAIRDRGPGELFF; CDR3nt: TGTGCCATCAGGGACCGCGGACCCGGGGAGCTGTTTTTT
len: 18; j_gene: TRBJ2-2; v_gene: TRBV3-1; d_gene: TRBD1; abundance: -; CDR3aa: CASSPQQTGTGSGGELFF; CDR3nt: TGTGCCAGCAGCCCCCAACAGACAGGGACAGGGAGCGGCGGGGAGCTGTTTTTT
len: 15; j_gene: TRBJ1-3; v_gene: TRBV7-8; d_gene: -; abundance: few; CDR3aa: CASSPRSYEGNTIYF; CDR3nt: TGTGCCAGCAGCCCCAGGTCATACGAGGGAAACACCATATATTTT
len: 15; j_gene: TRBJ2-7; v_gene: TRBV5-6; d_gene: TRBD1; abundance: many; CDR3aa: CASSFWDRGSGEQYF; CDR3nt: TGTGCCAGCAGCTTCTGGGACAGGGGTTCGGGGGAGCAGTACTTC
len: 13; j_gene: TRBJ2-5; v_gene: TRBV5-1; d_gene: -; abundance: many; CDR3aa: CASSWTVQETQYF; CDR3nt: TGCGCCAGCAGCTGGACGGTTCAAGAGACCCAGTACTTC
len: 14; j_gene: TRBJ1-1; v_gene: TRBV15; d_gene: TRBD1; abundance: few; CDR3aa: CATSRDRIGTEAFF; CDR3nt: TGTGCCACCAGCCGGGACAGAATTGGCACTGAAGCTTTCTTT
len: 18; j_gene: TRBJ2-6; v_gene: TRBV7-6; d_gene: TRBD1; abundance: many; CDR3aa: CASSLTTGAPSGANVLTF; CDR3nt: TGTGCCAGCAGCTTAACGACAGGGGCCCCATCTGGGGCCAACGTCCTGACTTTC
len: 15; j_gene: TRBJ2-1; v_gene: TRBV20-1; d_gene: -; abundance: -; CDR3aa: CSARDWEARDNEQFF; CDR3nt: TGCAGTGCTAGAGACTGGGAGGCGCGCGACAATGAGCAGTTCTTC
len: 15; j_gene: TRBJ1-1; v_gene: TRBV28; d_gene: -; abundance: few; CDR3aa: CASSLAPPGDGEAFF; CDR3nt: TGTGCCAGCAGTTTGGCCCCACCAGGGGATGGTGAAGCTTTCTTT
len: 13; j_gene: TRBJ2-7; v_gene: TRBV12-3/TRBV12-4; d_gene: -; abundance: many; CDR3aa: CASSLSIAYEQYF; CDR3nt: TGTGCCAGCAGTCTAAGTATAGCCTACGAGCAGTACTTC
len: 17; j_gene: TRBJ2-5; v_gene: TRBV3-1; d_gene: TRBD2; abundance: -; CDR3aa: CASSQDLLAGYKETQYF; CDR3nt: TGTGCCAGCAGCCAAGATTTGCTAGCGGGATATAAAGAGACCCAGTACTTC
len: 12; j_gene: TRBJ2-7; v_gene: TRBV6-2/TRBV6-3; d_gene: -; abundance: -; CDR3aa: CASSYWGAEQYF; CDR3nt: TGTGCCAGCAGTTATTGGGGGGCCGAGCAGTACTTC
len: 16; j_gene: TRBJ2-3; v_gene: TRBV5-1; d_gene: -; abundance: few; CDR3aa: CASSFTGGGVTDTQYF; CDR3nt: TGCGCCAGCAGCTTCACTGGGGGGGGCGTCACAGATACGCAGTATTTT
len: 13; j_gene: TRBJ2-5; v_gene: TRBV9; d_gene: -; abundance: many; CDR3aa: CASSPSPEETQYF; CDR3nt: TGTGCCAGCAGCCCCAGCCCAGAAGAGACCCAGTACTTC
len: 14; j_gene: TRBJ2-7; v_gene: TRBV4-3; d_gene: -; abundance: -; CDR3aa: CASSQEALGYEQYF; CDR3nt: TGCGCCAGCAGCCAAGAGGCCCTAGGCTACGAGCAGTACTTC
len: 12; j_gene: TRBJ1-2; v_gene: TRBV30; d_gene: -; abundance: -; CDR3aa: CAWSVTGTGYTF; CDR3nt: TGTGCCTGGAGTGTAACAGGGACCGGCTACACCTTC
len: 18; j_gene: TRBJ2-2; v_gene: TRBV20-1; d_gene: -; abundance: -; CDR3aa: CSARVLPWQEGAVGELFF; CDR3nt: TGCAGTGCTAGAGTATTACCTTGGCAGGAGGGGGCTGTCGGGGAGCTGTTTTTT
len: 11; j_gene: TRBJ1-2; v_gene: TRBV20-1; d_gene: -; abundance: few; CDR3aa: CSARMGYGYTF; CDR3nt: TGCAGTGCTAGAATGGGTTATGGCTACACCTTC
len: 16; j_gene: TRBJ2-4; v_gene: TRBV20-1; d_gene: -; abundance: few; CDR3aa: CSASPFVGMGKNIQYF; CDR3nt: TGCAGTGCTAGTCCCTTTGTAGGGATGGGCAAAAACATTCAGTACTTC
len: 13; j_gene: TRBJ2-7; v_gene: TRBV5-1; d_gene: -; abundance: -; CDR3aa: CASNGPGTYEQYF; CDR3nt: TGCGCCAGCAACGGTCCAGGCACCTACGAGCAGTACTTC
len: 15; j_gene: TRBJ2-7; v_gene: TRBV18; d_gene: -; abundance: -; CDR3aa: CASSPRRANLYEQYF; CDR3nt: TGTGCCAGCTCACCAAGAAGGGCGAACCTCTACGAGCAGTACTTC
len: 14; j_gene: TRBJ1-1; v_gene: TRBV5-1; d_gene: -; abundance: few; CDR3aa: CASSKWTENTEAFF; CDR3nt: TGCGCCAGCAGCAAATGGACGGAGAACACTGAAGCTTTCTTT
len: 15; j_gene: TRBJ1-6; v_gene: TRBV12-3/TRBV12-4; d_gene: TRBD1; abundance: few; CDR3aa: CASRSTGTGNSPLHF; CDR3nt: TGTGCCAGCAGATCAACCGGGACAGGGAATTCACCCCTCCACTTT
len: 14; j_gene: TRBJ2-7; v_gene: TRBV6-1; d_gene: -; abundance: few; CDR3aa: CASRTVSSSYEQYF; CDR3nt: TGTGCCAGCAGGACAGTCTCGAGCTCCTACGAGCAGTACTTC
len: 15; j_gene: TRBJ2-7; v_gene: TRBV5-1; d_gene: TRBD1; abundance: -; CDR3aa: CASSLSGTGLSEQYF; CDR3nt: TGCGCCAGCAGCTTATCGGGGACAGGGCTCTCCGAGCAGTACTTC
len: 14; j_gene: TRBJ2-2; v_gene: TRBV7-9; d_gene: -; abundance: few; CDR3aa: CASSLGGISGELFF; CDR3nt: TGTGCCAGCAGCTTAGGAGGGATCAGCGGGGAGCTGTTTTTT
len: 14; j_gene: TRBJ2-7; v_gene: TRBV6-2/TRBV6-3; d_gene: -; abundance: few; CDR3aa: CASSYGQVNYEQYF; CDR3nt: TGTGCCAGCAGTTACGGGCAGGTGAACTACGAGCAGTACTTC
len: 14; j_gene: TRBJ2-1; v_gene: TRBV28; d_gene: -; abundance: -; CDR3aa: CASSFTPNYNEQFF; CDR3nt: TGTGCCAGCAGTTTTACTCCGAATTACAATGAGCAGTTCTTC